A selection of T cell receptor beta chains follows, all from one sample in a study of blood T cell repertoires in COVID-19. The repertoire was sequenced with immunoSEQ multiplex PCR; TCRdb's copy has only in-frame clones and lacks some. The repertoire holds around 70,000 clones, roughly 80% seen once, with 4.8% in the top ten. Sequencing was performed on peripheral blood. Source of these receptors: a woman of 80 years or more with active or convalescent COVID-19. Each CDR3 is given with its conserved first and last residue. The order of the fields is J gene, V gene, D gene, clone size, CDR3 protein, CDR3 DNA. The D gene is left open where the match is weak. Clone size is stated in some rows and not others, as once, few, many or a class when expanded.

TRBJ2-1,TRBV19,NA,NA,CASSTGGGTGGNEQFF,TGTGCCAGTAGTACCGGGGGAGGGACAGGTGGGAATGAGCAGTTCTTC
TRBJ2-7,TRBV28,TRBD1,NA,CASRETGIPYEQYF,TGTGCCAGCAGGGAGACAGGGATCCCCTACGAGCAGTACTTC
TRBJ2-3,TRBV12-3/TRBV12-4,NA,NA,CASSLRRTDTQYF,TGTGCCAGCAGTTTGAGGCGCACAGATACGCAGTATTTT
TRBJ1-3,TRBV18,TRBD1,NA,CASSLRTGGVIGNTIYF,TGTGCCAGCTCCCTCAGGACAGGGGGCGTAATTGGAAACACCATATATTTT
TRBJ1-1,TRBV28,NA,NA,CATRVPPGTEAFF,TGTGCCACCAGAGTTCCGCCGGGCACTGAAGCTTTCTTT
TRBJ1-6,TRBV4-1,NA,NA,CASSQEGRGEWTPLHF,TGCGCCAGCAGCCAAGAGGGACGGGGGGAATGGACACCCCTCCACTTT
TRBJ2-7,TRBV5-1,NA,NA,CASSLGWEFSYEQYF,TGCGCCAGCAGCTTGGGGTGGGAGTTCTCCTACGAGCAGTACTTC
TRBJ2-3,TRBV28,TRBD1,NA,CASSSAGTGTDTQYF,TGTGCCAGCAGTTCCGCCGGGACAGGGACAGATACGCAGTATTTT
TRBJ2-5,TRBV2,TRBD2,NA,CASTKRSGGQETQYF,TGTGCCAGCACTAAGAGGAGCGGGGGCCAAGAGACCCAGTACTTC
TRBJ2-7,TRBV2,NA,NA,CASSLTDEQYF,TGTGCCAGCAGCCTCACAGACGAGCAGTACTTC
TRBJ2-7,TRBV5-5,TRBD1,NA,CASSLPTGNHEQYF,TGTGCCAGCAGCTTGCCGACAGGGAACCACGAGCAGTACTTC
TRBJ2-1,TRBV7-6,TRBD1,NA,CASSLRQGVSEQFF,TGTGCCAGCAGCTTACGACAGGGAGTGAGTGAGCAGTTCTTC
TRBJ2-1,TRBV11-2,TRBD2,few,CASSPLAGVDNEQFF,TGTGCCAGCAGCCCCCTAGCGGGGGTGGACAATGAGCAGTTCTTC
TRBJ2-4,TRBV6-7,TRBD2,NA,CASTDPSGNIQYF,TGTGCCAGCACCGACCCTAGCGGGAACATTCAGTACTTC
TRBJ1-4,TRBV12-3/TRBV12-4,NA,NA,CASKRPNEKLFF,TGTGCCAGCAAGCGCCCCAATGAAAAACTGTTTTTT
TRBJ2-4,TRBV11-1,TRBD1,NA,CAGSTRPGQGFIQYF,TGTGCCGGCAGCACCCGACCGGGACAGGGATTCATTCAGTACTTC
TRBJ1-4,TRBV20-1,NA,NA,CSASLALGGEKLFF,TGCAGTGCTAGTTTGGCCCTAGGAGGTGAAAAACTGTTTTTT
TRBJ2-1,TRBV24-1,NA,few,CATSRAAEPYNEQFF,TGTGCCACCAGTCGGGCAGCGGAACCCTACAATGAGCAGTTCTTC
TRBJ2-1,TRBV7-3,TRBD1,once,CASRSTGGFRNEQFF,TGTGCCAGCAGGTCGACAGGGGGCTTCAGGAATGAGCAGTTCTTC
TRBJ1-3,TRBV28,NA,few,CASSLADPGNTIYF,TGTGCCAGCAGTTTGGCAGATCCTGGAAACACCATATATTTT
TRBJ1-1,TRBV6-1,TRBD1,NA,CASSEPLGGVGDTEAFF,TGTGCCAGCAGTGAACCCTTAGGGGGCGTCGGCGACACTGAAGCTTTCTTT
TRBJ2-2,TRBV6-5,NA,NA,CAGKTGKVAGELFF,TGTGCCGGAAAAACAGGGAAGGTCGCCGGGGAGCTGTTTTTT
TRBJ2-2,TRBV6-5,NA,NA,CASTLTAANTGELFF,TGTGCCAGCACTCTGACAGCCGCGAACACCGGGGAGCTGTTTTTT
TRBJ2-1,TRBV5-4,TRBD2,NA,CASSLELAGEQFF,TGTGCCAGCAGCTTGGAGCTAGCGGGTGAGCAGTTCTTC
TRBJ1-4,TRBV19,TRBD1,NA,CASAGTGLEKLFF,TGTGCCAGTGCCGGGACAGGCTTAGAAAAACTGTTTTTT
TRBJ1-5,TRBV6-2/TRBV6-3,NA,few,CASSRQGNQPQHF,TGTGCCAGCAGCCGACAGGGCAATCAGCCCCAGCATTTT
TRBJ1-1,TRBV9,TRBD1,NA,CASSTPLRGPGTEAFF,TGTGCCAGCAGCACACCTCTTAGGGGGCCGGGGACTGAAGCTTTCTTT
TRBJ1-4,TRBV5-1,TRBD1,NA,CASRGQGENHEKLFF,TGCGCCAGCCGAGGACAGGGGGAGAACCATGAAAAACTGTTTTTT
TRBJ1-2,TRBV11-1,NA,NA,CASSPNRSPNYGYTF,TGTGCCAGCAGCCCGAACAGGAGTCCTAACTATGGCTACACCTTC
TRBJ2-1,TRBV7-6,TRBD2,NA,CASSPRAGGSGEQFF,TGTGCCAGCAGCCCACGGGCGGGGGGATCCGGTGAGCAGTTCTTC
TRBJ1-1,TRBV24-1,NA,once,CATSDLQGTAFF,TGTGCCACCAGTGATTTGCAGGGGACAGCTTTCTTT
TRBJ2-7,TRBV2,TRBD1,NA,CAIRDRGYEQYF,TGTGCCATCCGGGACAGGGGATACGAGCAGTACTTC
TRBJ2-7,TRBV11-3,NA,NA,CASSRGEGGEQYF,TGTGCCAGCAGCCGGGGAGAGGGAGGTGAGCAGTACTTC
TRBJ2-5,TRBV20-1,NA,NA,CSAGRETQYF,TGCAGTGCTGGGAGGGAGACCCAGTACTTC
TRBJ1-1,TRBV4-2,NA,NA,CASSRTEGLTEAFF,TGTGCCAGCAGCCGGACGGAGGGATTAACTGAAGCTTTCTTT
TRBJ2-3,TRBV19,TRBD1,NA,CASSGQGFSTDTQYF,TGTGCCAGTAGTGGACAGGGGTTTAGCACAGATACGCAGTATTTT
TRBJ1-4,TRBV9,NA,NA,CASSARTTNEKLFF,TGTGCCAGCAGCGCCCGTACAACTAATGAAAAACTGTTTTTT